This T cell receptor (beta chain) was observed in a study of identical twins. Trimming left V 8 bases short and J 4 bases short, with 9 bases between. The germline V gene has CDR1 MNHEY and CDR2 SVGEGT. This CDR3 is built from 12 residues. A universal primer binding site was introduced by template switching. The final cDNA contained unique molecular identifiers. TCRdb analysed the 5' RACE reads with MiXCR anew, one entry per CDR3 protein. The table records around 690,000 distinct CDR3 sequences, less than 25% of them present only once. This clonotype showed up just a few times. This sample also belongs to another study, concerning T cells expressing NK-cell markers. That work contributes: The CD3+CD56-NKG2C+ fraction of several donors was likewise dominated by these clonotypes. There remained a lack of clarity about HCMV specificity of expanded NKG2C+ T cell clones.

The chain joins TRBV6-2 or TRBV6-3 to TRBJ2-1; D is undetermined. The specimen sequenced was PBMCs. The sequence came from a woman between 18 and 30 years old in good health. The CDR3 bases are TGTGCCAGCCTAGAGTCATACAATGAGCAGTTCTTC. Translated, it gives CASLESYNEQFF.